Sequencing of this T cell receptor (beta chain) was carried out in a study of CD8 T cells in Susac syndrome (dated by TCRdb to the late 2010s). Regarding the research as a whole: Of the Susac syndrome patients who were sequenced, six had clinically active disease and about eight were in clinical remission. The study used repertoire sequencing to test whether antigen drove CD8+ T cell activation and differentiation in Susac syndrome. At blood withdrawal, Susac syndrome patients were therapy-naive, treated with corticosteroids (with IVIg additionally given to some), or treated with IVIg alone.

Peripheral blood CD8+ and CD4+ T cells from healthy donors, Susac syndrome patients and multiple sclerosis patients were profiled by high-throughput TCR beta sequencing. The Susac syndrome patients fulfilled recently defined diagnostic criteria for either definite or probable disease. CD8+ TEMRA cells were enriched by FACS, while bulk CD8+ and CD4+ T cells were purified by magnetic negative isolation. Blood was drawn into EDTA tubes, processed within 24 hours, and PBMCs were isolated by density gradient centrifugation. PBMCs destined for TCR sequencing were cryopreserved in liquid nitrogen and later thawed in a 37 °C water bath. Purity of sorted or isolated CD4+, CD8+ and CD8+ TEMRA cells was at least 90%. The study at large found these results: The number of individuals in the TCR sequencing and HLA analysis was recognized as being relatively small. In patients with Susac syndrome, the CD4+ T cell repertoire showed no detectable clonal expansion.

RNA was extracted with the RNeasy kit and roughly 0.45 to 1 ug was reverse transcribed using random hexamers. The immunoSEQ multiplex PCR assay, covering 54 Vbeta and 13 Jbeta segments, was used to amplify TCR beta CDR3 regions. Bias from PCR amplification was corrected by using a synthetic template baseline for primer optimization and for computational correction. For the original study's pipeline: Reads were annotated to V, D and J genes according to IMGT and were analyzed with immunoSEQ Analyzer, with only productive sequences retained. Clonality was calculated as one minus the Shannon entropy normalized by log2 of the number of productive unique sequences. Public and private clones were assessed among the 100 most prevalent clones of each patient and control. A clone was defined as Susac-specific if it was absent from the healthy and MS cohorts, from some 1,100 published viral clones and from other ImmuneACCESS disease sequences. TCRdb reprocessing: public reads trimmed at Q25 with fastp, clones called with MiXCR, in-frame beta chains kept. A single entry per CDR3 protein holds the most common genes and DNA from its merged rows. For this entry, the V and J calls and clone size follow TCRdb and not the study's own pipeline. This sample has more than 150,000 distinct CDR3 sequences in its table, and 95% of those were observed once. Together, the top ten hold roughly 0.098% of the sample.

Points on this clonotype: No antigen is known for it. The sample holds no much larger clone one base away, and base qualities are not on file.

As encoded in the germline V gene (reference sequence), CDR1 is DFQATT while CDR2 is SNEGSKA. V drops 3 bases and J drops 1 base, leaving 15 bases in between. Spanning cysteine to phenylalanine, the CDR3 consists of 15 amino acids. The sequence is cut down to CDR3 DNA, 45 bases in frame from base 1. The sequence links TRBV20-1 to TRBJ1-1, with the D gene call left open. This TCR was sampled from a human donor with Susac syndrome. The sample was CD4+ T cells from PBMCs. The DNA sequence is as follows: TGCAGTGCTAGGTCGGGTTATCACTCGAACACTGAAGCTTTCTTT. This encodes CSARSGYHSNTEAFF.